This TCR beta chain was found in a study of OX40 agonist ivuxolimab in advanced cancers. About the study: Three dose-escalation patients had partial responses: one with hepatocellular carcinoma and two with cutaneous melanoma.

Patients were ineligible given autoimmune disease history or systemic immunosuppression. The CDR3 contains 14 residues. From germline, CDR1 is SGHNT and CDR2 YYREEE (reference sequence). V gave up 0 bases and J gave up 2 bases; unmatched junction bases: 2. Concerning this clone: The antigen is unknown.

Findings and limits, study-wide: Expanded peripheral T-cell antigen specificity went undetermined. There were also nonresponders showing low normalized T-cell clonal expansion.

The method was immunoSEQ multiplex PCR; TCRdb's version includes in-frame clones alone and lacks a portion of them. The sample shows 77,000 or so clones, approximately 85% of them seen only once. The chain joins TRBV5-4 to TRBJ2-7; 7 bases are a match to TRBD1. The sequencing here drew on CD4+ or CD8+ T cells sorted from blood, taken in a trial of the OX40 agonist ivuxolimab. The sequence derives from an adult with an advanced solid tumor such as melanoma, head and neck, liver or kidney cancer. The CDR3, as DNA: TGTGCCAGCAGCTTGGGGGGACAGCCCTACGAGCAGTACTTC. This encodes CASSLGGQPYEQYF.